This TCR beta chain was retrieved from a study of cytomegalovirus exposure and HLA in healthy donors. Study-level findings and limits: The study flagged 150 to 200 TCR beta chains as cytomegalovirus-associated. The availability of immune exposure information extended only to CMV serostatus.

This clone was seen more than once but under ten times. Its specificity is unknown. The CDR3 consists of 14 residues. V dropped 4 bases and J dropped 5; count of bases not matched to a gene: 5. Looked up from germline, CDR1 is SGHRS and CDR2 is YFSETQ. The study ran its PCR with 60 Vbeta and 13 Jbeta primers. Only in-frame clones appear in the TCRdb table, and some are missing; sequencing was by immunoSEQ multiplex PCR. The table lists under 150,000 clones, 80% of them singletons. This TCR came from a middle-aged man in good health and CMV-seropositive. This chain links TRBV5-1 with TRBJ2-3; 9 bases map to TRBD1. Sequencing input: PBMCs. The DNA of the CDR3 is TGCGCCAGCAGCCTACAGGGGGCCGTAGATACGCAGTATTTT. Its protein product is CASSLQGAVDTQYF.